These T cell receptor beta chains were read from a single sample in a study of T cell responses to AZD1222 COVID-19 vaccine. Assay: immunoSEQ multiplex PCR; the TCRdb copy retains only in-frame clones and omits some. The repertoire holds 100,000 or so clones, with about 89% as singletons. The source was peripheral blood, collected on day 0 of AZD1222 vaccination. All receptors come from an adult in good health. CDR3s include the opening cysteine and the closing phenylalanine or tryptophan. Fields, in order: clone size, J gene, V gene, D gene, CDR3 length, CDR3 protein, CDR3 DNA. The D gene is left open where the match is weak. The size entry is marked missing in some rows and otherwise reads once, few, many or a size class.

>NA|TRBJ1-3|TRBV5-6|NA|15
CASSPGQFSGNTIYF
TGTGCCAGCAGCCCGGGACAATTCTCTGGAAACACCATATATTTT
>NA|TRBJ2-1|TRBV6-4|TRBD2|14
CASSALTSGGEQFF
TGTGCCAGCAGTGCCCTGACTAGCGGGGGTGAGCAGTTCTTC
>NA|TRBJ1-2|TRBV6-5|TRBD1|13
CASRGQGVYGYTF
TGTGCCAGCAGAGGACAGGGCGTCTATGGCTACACCTTC
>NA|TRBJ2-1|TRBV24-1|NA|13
CATSDREIGEQFF
TGTGCCACCAGTGACAGGGAAATCGGTGAGCAGTTCTTC
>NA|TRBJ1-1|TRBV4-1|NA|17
CASSQGFFATGNTEAFF
TGCGCCAGCAGCCAGGGCTTTTTCGCTACGGGGAACACTGAAGCTTTCTTT
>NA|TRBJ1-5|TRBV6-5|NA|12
CASRRLEQPQHF
TGTGCCAGCAGGAGGTTGGAGCAGCCCCAGCATTTT
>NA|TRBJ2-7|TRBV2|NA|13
CASRFQGLHEQYF
TGTGCCAGCAGATTTCAGGGTCTCCACGAGCAGTACTTC
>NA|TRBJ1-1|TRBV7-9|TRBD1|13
CASSLRTGAEAFF
TGTGCCAGCAGCTTACGGACAGGGGCTGAAGCTTTCTTT
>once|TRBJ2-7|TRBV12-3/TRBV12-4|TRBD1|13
CASSLGQISEQYF
TGTGCCAGCAGCTTGGGACAGATTTCCGAGCAGTACTTC
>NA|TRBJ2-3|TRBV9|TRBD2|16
CASSSREDPSTDTQYF
TGTGCCAGCAGCTCCCGGGAGGACCCTAGCACAGATACGCAGTATTTT
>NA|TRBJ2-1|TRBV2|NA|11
CASRNYNEQFF
TGTGCCAGCCGAAATTACAATGAGCAGTTCTTC
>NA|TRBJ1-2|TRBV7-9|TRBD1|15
CASSYGTGSNYGYTF
TGTGCCAGCAGCTACGGGACAGGGTCGAACTATGGCTACACCTTC
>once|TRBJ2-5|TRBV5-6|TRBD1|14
CASSLSRTGGSQYF
TGTGCCAGCAGCTTGTCTCGGACAGGGGGATCCCAGTACTTC
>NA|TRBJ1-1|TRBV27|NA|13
CASLGRGWTEAFF
TGTGCCAGCCTTGGTAGAGGTTGGACTGAAGCTTTCTTT
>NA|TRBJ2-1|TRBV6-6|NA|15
CASSYSLRGINEQFF
TGTGCCAGCAGTTACTCACTGAGAGGGATTAATGAGCAGTTCTTC
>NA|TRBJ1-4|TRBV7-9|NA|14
CASSSPHLSEKLFF
TGTGCCAGCAGCTCCCCCCACCTAAGTGAAAAACTGTTTTTT
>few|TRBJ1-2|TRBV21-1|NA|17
CASSKDGDRAQSYGYTF
TGTGCCAGCAGCAAAGACGGGGACAGGGCTCAGTCCTATGGCTACACCTTC
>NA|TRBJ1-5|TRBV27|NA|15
CASSFQGGGNQPQHF
TGTGCCAGCAGTTTTCAGGGAGGGGGCAATCAGCCCCAGCATTTT
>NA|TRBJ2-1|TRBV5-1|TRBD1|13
CASRSGQGHEQFF
TGCGCCAGCAGGTCGGGACAGGGGCATGAGCAGTTCTTC
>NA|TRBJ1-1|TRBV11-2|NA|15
CASSFFGQRNTEAFF
TGTGCCAGCAGCTTTTTCGGACAGAGGAACACTGAAGCTTTCTTT
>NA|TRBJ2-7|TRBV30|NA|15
CAWSVLGTELYEQYF
TGTGCCTGGAGTGTCCTAGGGACCGAGCTCTACGAGCAGTACTTC
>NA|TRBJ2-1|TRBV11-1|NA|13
CASSLAGKPQPFF
TGTGCCAGCAGCTTAGCCGGGAAGCCCCAGCCGTTCTTC
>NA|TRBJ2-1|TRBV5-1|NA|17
CASSRDGPLVSYNEQFF
TGCGCCAGCAGCCGGGATGGACCGTTGGTTTCCTACAATGAGCAGTTCTTC
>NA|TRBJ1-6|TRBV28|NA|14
CASSLGINNSPLHF
TGTGCCAGCAGTTTAGGGATAAATAATTCACCCCTCCACTTT
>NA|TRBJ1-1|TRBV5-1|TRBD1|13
CASSLPGTGEAFF
TGCGCCAGCAGCTTGCCTGGGACAGGAGAAGCTTTCTTT
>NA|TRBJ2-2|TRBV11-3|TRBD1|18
CASSLDQGTVSNTGELFF
TGTGCCAGCAGCTTAGATCAGGGGACAGTCTCGAACACCGGGGAGCTGTTTTTT
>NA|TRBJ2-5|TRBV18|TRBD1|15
CASSLTGQTQETQYF
TGTGCCAGCTCACTTACGGGACAGACCCAAGAGACCCAGTACTTC
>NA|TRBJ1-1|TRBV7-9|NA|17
CASSFPIGGILETEAFF
TGTGCCAGCAGCTTCCCTATTGGGGGCATCTTGGAGACTGAAGCTTTCTTT
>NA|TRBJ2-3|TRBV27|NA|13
CASGVGLRFLQYF
TGTGCCAGCGGAGTAGGGCTCCGGTTTTTACAGTATTTT
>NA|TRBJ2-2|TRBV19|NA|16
CASSIDLAENTGELFF
TGTGCCAGTAGTATAGATCTTGCAGAGAACACCGGGGAGCTGTTTTTT
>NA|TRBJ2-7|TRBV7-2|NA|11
CASSLSREQYF
TGTGCCAGCAGCCTTAGTAGGGAGCAGTACTTC
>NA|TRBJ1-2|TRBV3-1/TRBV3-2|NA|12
CASSLGTEEYTF
TGTGCCAGCAGCCTAGGGACGGAGGAATACACCTTC
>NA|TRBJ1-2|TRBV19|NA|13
CASSIEGGYGYTF
TGTGCCAGTAGTATAGAGGGTGGCTATGGCTACACCTTC
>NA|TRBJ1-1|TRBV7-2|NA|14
CASSLNGGYGEAFF
TGTGCCAGCAGCTTAAATGGGGGGTATGGTGAAGCTTTCTTT
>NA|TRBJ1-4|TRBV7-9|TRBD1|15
CASSLGGTGAEKLFF
TGTGCCAGCAGCTTAGGAGGGACAGGGGCTGAAAAACTGTTTTTT
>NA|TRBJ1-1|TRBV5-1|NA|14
CASSSQGRLTEAFF
TGCGCCAGCAGCTCACAGGGACGTTTGACTGAAGCTTTCTTT
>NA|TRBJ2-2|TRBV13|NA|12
CASSQGTGELFF
TGTGCCAGCAGCCAGGGGACCGGGGAGCTGTTTTTT
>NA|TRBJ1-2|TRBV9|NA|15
CASSVVGVGYGGYTF
TGTGCCAGCAGCGTAGTGGGAGTAGGCTATGGTGGCTACACCTTC
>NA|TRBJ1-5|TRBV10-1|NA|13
CASSEEGNQPQHF
TGCGCCAGCAGTGAGGAGGGGAATCAGCCCCAGCATTTT
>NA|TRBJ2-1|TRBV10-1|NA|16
CASSEAGAKGGDEQFF
TGCGCCAGCAGTGAGGCGGGAGCTAAGGGGGGCGATGAGCAGTTCTTC
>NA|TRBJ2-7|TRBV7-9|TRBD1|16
CASSLDRGRRVYEQYF
TGTGCCAGCAGCCTCGACAGGGGGCGAAGGGTCTACGAGCAGTACTTC
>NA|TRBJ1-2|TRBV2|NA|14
CASSDQRPLGGYTF
TGTGCCAGCAGTGATCAGCGCCCCCTAGGGGGCTACACCTTC